This T cell receptor beta chain was recorded in a study of T cells after yellow fever vaccination. Overall study results and limits: High-abundance clonotypes from the bulk population could contaminate FACS-sorted repertoires. Although most clonotypes did not, a small share appeared in both CD4 and CD8 compartments. Weaker overall was a secondary response that nonetheless peaked faster, on day 5 versus 15.

A few counts support this clonotype. The target antigen is unknown. A universal primer site and UMIs were added as TCR cDNA was made by 5'RACE template switching. TCRdb re-derived calls from the 5' RACE reads in MiXCR, one entry per CDR3 protein. The sample has 280,000 or so distinct CDR3 sequences, 7.5% to 9% seen once. V lost 2 bases to trimming and J lost 10 bases, with 11 bases between them. Germline lookup yields CDR1 MNHEY and CDR2 SVGAGI. The CDR3 extends over 12 amino acids. This sequence originates from a young man who received the YFV17D yellow fever vaccine. The rearrangement joins TRBV6-5 to TRBJ1-1, with a possible D match to TRBD1 (6 bases). The source material was CD4+ T cells sorted from PBMCs, sampled 5 days after the yellow fever booster vaccination. CDR3 nucleotide sequence: TGTGCCAGCAGTTACCGAAGGGGGAGAGCTTTCTTT. Residues: CASSYRRGRAFF.